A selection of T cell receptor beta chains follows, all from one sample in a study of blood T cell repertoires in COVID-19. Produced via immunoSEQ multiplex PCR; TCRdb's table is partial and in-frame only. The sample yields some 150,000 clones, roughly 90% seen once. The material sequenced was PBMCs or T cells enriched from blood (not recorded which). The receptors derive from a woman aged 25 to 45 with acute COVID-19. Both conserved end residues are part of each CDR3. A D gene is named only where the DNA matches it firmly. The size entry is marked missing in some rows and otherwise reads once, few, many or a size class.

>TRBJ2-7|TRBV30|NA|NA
CAWSDINSYEQYF
TGTGCCTGGAGCGACATCAACTCCTACGAGCAGTACTTC
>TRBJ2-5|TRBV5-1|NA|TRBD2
CASSLGGTSGGFQETQYF
TGCGCCAGCAGCTTGGGAGGGACTAGCGGAGGATTCCAAGAGACCCAGTACTTC
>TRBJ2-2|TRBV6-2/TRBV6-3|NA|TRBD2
CASSQTTSDYTGELFF
TGTGCCAGCAGCCAGACCACTAGCGATTACACCGGGGAGCTGTTTTTT
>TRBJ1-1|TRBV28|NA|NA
CASSPPHREDTEAFF
TGTGCCAGCAGTCCTCCACACCGGGAGGACACTGAAGCTTTCTTT
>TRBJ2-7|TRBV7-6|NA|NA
CASSLAPGDKAYEQYF
TGTGCCAGCAGCTTAGCGCCTGGGGACAAAGCCTACGAGCAGTACTTC
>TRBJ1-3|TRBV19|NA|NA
CASSISRGPGNTIYF
TGTGCCAGTAGTATCTCCAGGGGTCCTGGAAACACCATATATTTT
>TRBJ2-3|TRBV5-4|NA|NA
CASRYESTDTQYF
TGTGCCAGCAGGTACGAGAGCACAGATACGCAGTATTTT
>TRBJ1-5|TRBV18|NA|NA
CASSHQSGGDQPQHF
TGTGCCAGCTCTCACCAATCCGGGGGTGATCAGCCCCAGCATTTT
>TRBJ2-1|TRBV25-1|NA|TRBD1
CASSGGQGYNEQFF
TGTGCCAGCAGTGGGGGACAGGGGTACAATGAGCAGTTCTTC
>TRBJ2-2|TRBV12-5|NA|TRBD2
CASAPGLAAGLTGELFF
TGTGCTAGTGCTCCAGGCCTAGCGGCTGGACTCACCGGGGAGCTGTTTTTT
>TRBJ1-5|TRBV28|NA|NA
CASSPLALISNQPQHF
TGTGCCAGCAGTCCCTTAGCCCTTATTAGCAATCAGCCCCAGCATTTT
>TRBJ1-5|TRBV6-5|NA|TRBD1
CASSPGTADQPQHF
TGTGCCAGCAGCCCCGGGACAGCAGATCAGCCCCAGCATTTT
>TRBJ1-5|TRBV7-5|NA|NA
CARSPGQGGQPQHF
TGTGCCAGAAGCCCAGGACAGGGCGGGCAGCCCCAGCATTTT
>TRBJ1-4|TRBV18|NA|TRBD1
CASSPPPGQGFEKLFF
TGTGCCAGCTCACCGCCCCCGGGACAGGGGTTTGAAAAACTGTTTTTT
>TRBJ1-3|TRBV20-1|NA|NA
CSAPSGNTIYF
TGCAGTGCTCCGTCTGGAAACACCATATATTTT
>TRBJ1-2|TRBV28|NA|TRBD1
CASSAPGGYGYTF
TGTGCCAGCAGTGCCCCAGGGGGCTATGGCTACACCTTC
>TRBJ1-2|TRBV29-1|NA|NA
CSVEYAGTVNYGYTF
TGCAGCGTTGAATACGCGGGGACCGTAAACTATGGCTACACCTTC
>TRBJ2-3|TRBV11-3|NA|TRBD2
CASSSPTSGSSADTQYF
TGTGCCAGCAGCTCCCCCACTAGCGGGAGCAGTGCAGATACGCAGTATTTT
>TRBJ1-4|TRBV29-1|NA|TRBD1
CSYLQGSEKLFF
TGCAGCTACTTACAGGGGAGCGAAAAACTGTTTTTT
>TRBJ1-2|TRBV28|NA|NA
CASKVIGTSYGYTF
TGTGCCAGCAAGGTTATAGGGACATCCTATGGCTACACCTTC
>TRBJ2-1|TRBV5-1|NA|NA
CASSSDTYNEQFF
TGCGCCAGCAGCTCGGACACTTACAATGAGCAGTTCTTC
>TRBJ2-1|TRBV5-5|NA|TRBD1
CASSRDRTYNEQFF
TGTGCCAGCAGCCGGGACAGGACCTACAATGAGCAGTTCTTC
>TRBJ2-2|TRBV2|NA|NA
CASSEALRGTGELFF
TGTGCCAGCAGTGAAGCGCTTCGGGGAACCGGGGAGCTGTTTTTT
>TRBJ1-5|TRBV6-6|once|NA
CASSYMGTSFQPQHF
TGTGCCAGCAGTTATATGGGGACTTCTTTTCAGCCCCAGCATTTT